This is a list of T cell receptor beta chains from one sample in a study of identical twins. TCRdb re-analysed the 5' RACE reads in MiXCR, keeping a single row per CDR3 protein. The sample holds 350,000 to 450,000 distinct CDR3 sequences; approximately 17% are singletons and the top ten take less than 15%. Sequenced input: naive T cells sorted from blood. The receptors here all came from a man aged 50 to 60 in good health. Both conserved end residues are part of each CDR3. D genes are given only for firm matches. Not every row has a clone size; where given, it reads once, few, many or a size class.

v_call	j_call	d_call	clone_size	cdr3_aa	cdr3_nt
TRBV7-9	TRBJ2-1	NA	many	CASSFSGRNEQFF	TGTGCCAGCAGCTTCTCGGGACGCAATGAGCAGTTCTTC
TRBV27	TRBJ1-2	TRBD1	many	CASSQQGIHYGYTF	TGTGCCAGCAGCCAACAGGGGATACATTATGGCTACACCTTC
TRBV6-2/TRBV6-3	TRBJ2-1	NA	NA	CAGRLGGYNEQFF	TGTGCCGGCAGGCTAGGGGGATACAATGAGCAGTTCTTC
TRBV6-1	TRBJ1-2	NA	many	CATLTSDGSFYGYTF	TGTGCCACCCTAACCTCAGACGGCTCCTTCTATGGCTACACCTTC
TRBV10-3	TRBJ2-3	NA	many	CAISWTRNTDTQYF	TGTGCCATCAGTTGGACGCGGAACACAGATACGCAGTATTTT
TRBV3-1	TRBJ2-1	TRBD1	NA	CASSQWTGRLINEQFF	TGTGCCAGCAGCCAATGGACAGGGCGATTAATCAATGAGCAGTTCTTC
TRBV7-2	TRBJ2-4	NA	few	CASSLDRNKNIQYF	TGTGCCAGCAGCTTGGACAGAAACAAAAACATTCAGTACTTC
TRBV20-1	TRBJ2-5	TRBD1	many	CSARAGTGGQETQYF	TGCAGTGCTAGAGCAGGGACAGGGGGCCAAGAGACCCAGTACTTC
TRBV20-1	TRBJ2-1	TRBD2	NA	CSAWLGGTSGIGEQFF	TGCAGTGCTTGGTTAGGGGGGACTAGCGGGATCGGTGAGCAGTTCTTC
TRBV20-1	TRBJ2-4	TRBD2	few	CSASPGTRAKNIQYF	TGCAGTGCTTCCCCCGGGACTAGGGCCAAAAACATTCAGTACTTC
TRBV20-1	TRBJ2-2	TRBD1	few	CSARGRQGFNTGELFF	TGCAGTGCTAGAGGAAGACAGGGGTTCAACACCGGGGAGCTGTTTTTT
TRBV7-2	TRBJ2-7	NA	many	CASSNRYEQYF	TGTGCCAGCAGCAACCGCTACGAGCAGTACTTC
TRBV2	TRBJ1-2	TRBD1	many	CASSEAIYRGYGYTF	TGTGCCAGCAGTGAAGCGATATACAGGGGCTATGGCTACACCTTC
TRBV15	TRBJ2-5	TRBD1	many	CATTGTEETQYF	TGTGCCACGACAGGGACGGAGGAGACCCAGTACTTC
TRBV28	TRBJ2-5	NA	many	CASSLSSGGETQYF	TGTGCCAGCAGTTTATCCTCTGGGGGAGAGACCCAGTACTTC
TRBV6-2/TRBV6-3	TRBJ2-7	TRBD2	many	CASNPRTSGVYEQYF	TGTGCCAGCAATCCGAGGACTAGCGGGGTCTACGAGCAGTACTTC
TRBV4-2	TRBJ2-5	NA	few	CASSPTPGETQYF	TGTGCCAGCAGCCCCACGCCGGGAGAGACCCAGTACTTC
TRBV12-3/TRBV12-4	TRBJ2-2	TRBD1	NA	CASRSGQGTGELFF	TGTGCCAGCAGATCGGGACAGGGAACCGGGGAGCTGTTTTTT
TRBV20-1	TRBJ1-1	TRBD1	NA	CSAWGDRRNTEAFF	TGCAGTGCTTGGGGGGACAGGAGGAACACTGAAGCTTTCTTT
TRBV6-1	TRBJ1-5	TRBD1	few	CASRRAGTGRDQPQHF	TGTGCCAGCAGGAGGGCCGGGACAGGGCGTGATCAGCCCCAGCATTTT
TRBV5-1	TRBJ2-1	NA	NA	CASSLALPTNNEQFF	TGCGCCAGCAGCTTGGCCCTCCCCACGAATAATGAGCAGTTCTTC
TRBV7-9	TRBJ1-4	NA	many	CASSLSAARNEKLFF	TGTGCCAGCAGCTTAAGTGCGGCCCGAAATGAAAAACTGTTTTTT
TRBV5-6	TRBJ2-1	TRBD1	many	CASSKGTGSYNEQFF	TGTGCCAGCAGCAAAGGGACAGGGTCCTACAATGAGCAGTTCTTC
TRBV20-1	TRBJ2-5	NA	many	CSAQGQYSWTQYF	TGCAGTGCGCAAGGACAGTACTCGTGGACCCAGTACTTC
TRBV5-1	TRBJ2-7	TRBD2	many	CASRTSGSHEQYF	TGCGCCAGCAGAACTAGCGGGAGTCACGAGCAGTACTTC
TRBV12-3/TRBV12-4	TRBJ2-7	TRBD1	many	CASSQGQAESSYEQYF	TGTGCCAGCAGTCAAGGACAGGCCGAAAGCTCCTACGAGCAGTACTTC
TRBV5-1	TRBJ1-1	NA	NA	CASSLVEWRNTEAFF	TGCGCCAGCAGCTTGGTGGAATGGAGGAACACTGAAGCTTTCTTT
TRBV4-1	TRBJ2-3	NA	NA	CASSRTIADGTDTQYF	TGCGCCAGCAGCCGAACGATAGCCGACGGCACAGATACGCAGTATTTT
TRBV30	TRBJ2-5	NA	NA	CAWSGADTQYF	TGTGCCTGGAGTGGGGCAGACACCCAGTACTTC
TRBV6-5	TRBJ2-1	NA	few	CASSYMGAGNEQFF	TGTGCCAGCAGTTACATGGGGGCTGGTAATGAGCAGTTCTTC
TRBV29-1	TRBJ1-1	TRBD1	many	CSGGQSEAFF	TGCAGCGGGGGACAGTCTGAAGCTTTCTTT
TRBV7-9	TRBJ1-5	NA	few	CASSSADTRGHSNQPQHF	TGTGCCAGCAGCTCCGCAGACACTCGAGGACATAGCAATCAGCCCCAGCATTTT
TRBV20-1	TRBJ2-3	TRBD1	once	CSARVDRVSTDTQYF	TGCAGTGCTAGAGTGGACAGGGTAAGCACAGATACGCAGTATTTT
TRBV28	TRBJ1-5	TRBD1	NA	CASNQGAFQPQHF	TGTGCCAGCAATCAGGGGGCCTTTCAGCCCCAGCATTTT
TRBV4-3	TRBJ2-7	TRBD2	few	CASSPGPGLAGVEQYF	TGCGCCAGCAGTCCAGGTCCGGGACTAGCGGGGGTCGAGCAGTACTTC
TRBV29-1	TRBJ2-5	TRBD2	many	CSGDWSGGALSQETQYF	TGCAGCGGTGACTGGAGCGGGGGGGCTCTCAGCCAAGAGACCCAGTACTTC